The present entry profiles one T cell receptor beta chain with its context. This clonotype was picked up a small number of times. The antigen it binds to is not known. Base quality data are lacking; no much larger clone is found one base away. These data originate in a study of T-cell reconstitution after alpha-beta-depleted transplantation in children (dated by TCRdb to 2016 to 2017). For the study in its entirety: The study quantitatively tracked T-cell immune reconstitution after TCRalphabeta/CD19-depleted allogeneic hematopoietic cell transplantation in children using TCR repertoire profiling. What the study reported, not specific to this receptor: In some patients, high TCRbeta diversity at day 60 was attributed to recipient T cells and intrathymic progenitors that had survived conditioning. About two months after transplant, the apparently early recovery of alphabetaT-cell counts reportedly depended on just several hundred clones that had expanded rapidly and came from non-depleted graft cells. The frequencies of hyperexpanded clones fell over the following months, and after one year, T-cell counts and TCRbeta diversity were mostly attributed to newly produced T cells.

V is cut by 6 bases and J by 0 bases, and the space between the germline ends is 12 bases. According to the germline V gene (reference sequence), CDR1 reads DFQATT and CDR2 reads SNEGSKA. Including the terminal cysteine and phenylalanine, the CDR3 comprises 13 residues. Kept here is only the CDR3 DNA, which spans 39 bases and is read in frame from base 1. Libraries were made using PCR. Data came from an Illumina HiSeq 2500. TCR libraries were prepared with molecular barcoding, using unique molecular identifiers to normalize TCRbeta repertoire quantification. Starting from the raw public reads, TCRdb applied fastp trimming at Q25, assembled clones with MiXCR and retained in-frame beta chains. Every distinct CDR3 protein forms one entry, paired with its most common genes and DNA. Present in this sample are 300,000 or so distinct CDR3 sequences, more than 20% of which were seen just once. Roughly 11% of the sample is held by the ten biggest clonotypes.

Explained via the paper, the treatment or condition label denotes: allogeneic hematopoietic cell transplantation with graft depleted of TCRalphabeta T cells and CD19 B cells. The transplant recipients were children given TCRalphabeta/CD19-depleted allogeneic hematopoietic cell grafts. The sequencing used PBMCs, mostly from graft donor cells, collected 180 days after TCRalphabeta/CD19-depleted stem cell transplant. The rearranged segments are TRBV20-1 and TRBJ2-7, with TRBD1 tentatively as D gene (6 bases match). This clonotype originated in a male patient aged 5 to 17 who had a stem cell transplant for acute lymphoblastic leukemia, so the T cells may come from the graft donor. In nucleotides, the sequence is TGCAGTGCCCGGACAGACCTCTCCTACGAGCAGTACTTC. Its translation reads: CSARTDLSYEQYF.